Each of the 2 T cell receptor beta chains below was sequenced from the same sample in a study of control samples from healthy donors and cancer patients. Clones were sequenced by immunoSEQ multiplex PCR, and TCRdb holds only the in-frame ones, with some missing. This sample carries about 12,000 clones, approximately 93% of them seen once, and the ten largest clones take around 14%. Sequences were obtained from PBMCs. The receptors were sampled from a man aged 80 or over with lung cancer.

The chain is built from TRBV7-8 and TRBJ2-2; 7 bases fit TRBD1. The V gene end was trimmed by 5 bases and the J gene end by 0 bases; junction bases not matched to a gene: 3. This CDR3 is built from 15 residues. The V gene's germline CDR1 is SGHVS and CDR2 FQNEAQ. CDR3 nucleotide sequence: TGTGCCAGCAGCCTGAGGGGGCCGAACACCGGGGAGCTGTTTTTT. As protein: CASSLRGPNTGELFF.

V gene TRBV19 combines with J gene TRBJ1-3; 7 nucleotides match TRBD1. Germline assignment: CDR1 LNHDA and CDR2 SQIVND (reference sequence). V was pared by 3 bases and J by 2 bases, with 1 base of the junction left unmatched. This CDR3 has 14 residues. The CDR3 bases are TGTGCCAGTAGTATGGGGACAGCTGGAAACACCATATATTTT. This encodes CASSMGTAGNTIYF.